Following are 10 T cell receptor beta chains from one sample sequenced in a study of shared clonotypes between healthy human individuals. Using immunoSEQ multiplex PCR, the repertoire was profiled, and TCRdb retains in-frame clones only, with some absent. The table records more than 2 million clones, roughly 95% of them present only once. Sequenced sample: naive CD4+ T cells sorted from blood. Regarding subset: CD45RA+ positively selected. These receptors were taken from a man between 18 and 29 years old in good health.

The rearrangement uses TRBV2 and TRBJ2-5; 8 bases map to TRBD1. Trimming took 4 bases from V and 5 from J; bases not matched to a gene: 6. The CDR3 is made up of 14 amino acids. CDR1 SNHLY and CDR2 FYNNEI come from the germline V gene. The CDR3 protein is CASSGQGIHETQYF. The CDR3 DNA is TGTGCCAGCAGTGGACAGGGGATACATGAGACCCAGTACTTC.

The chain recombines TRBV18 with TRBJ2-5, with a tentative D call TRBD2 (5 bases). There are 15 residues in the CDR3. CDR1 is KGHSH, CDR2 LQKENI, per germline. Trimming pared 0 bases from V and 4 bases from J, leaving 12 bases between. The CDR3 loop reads CASSPPLREGETQYF. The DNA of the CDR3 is TGTGCCAGCTCACCACCTCTCCGGGAAGGAGAGACCCAGTACTTC.

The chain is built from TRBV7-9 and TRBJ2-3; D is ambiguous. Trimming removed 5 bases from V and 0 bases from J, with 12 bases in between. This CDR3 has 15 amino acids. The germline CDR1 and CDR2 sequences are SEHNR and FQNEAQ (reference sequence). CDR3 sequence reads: CASSPSSASTDTQYF. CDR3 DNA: TGTGCCAGCAGCCCCTCGAGTGCGAGCACAGATACGCAGTATTTT. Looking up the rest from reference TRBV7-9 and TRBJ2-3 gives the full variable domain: DTGVSQNPRHKITKRGQNVTFRCDPISEHNRLYWYRQTLGQGPEFLTYFQNEAQLEKSRLLSDRFSAERPKGSFSTLEIQRTEQGDSAMYLCASSPSSASTDTQYFGPGTRLTVL.

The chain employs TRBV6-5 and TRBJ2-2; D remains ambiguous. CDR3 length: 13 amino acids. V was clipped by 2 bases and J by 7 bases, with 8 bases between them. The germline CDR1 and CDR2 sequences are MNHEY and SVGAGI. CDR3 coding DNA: TGTGCCAGCAGTTACCTCTGGGACGGGGAGCTGTTTTTT. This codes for CASSYLWDGELFF.

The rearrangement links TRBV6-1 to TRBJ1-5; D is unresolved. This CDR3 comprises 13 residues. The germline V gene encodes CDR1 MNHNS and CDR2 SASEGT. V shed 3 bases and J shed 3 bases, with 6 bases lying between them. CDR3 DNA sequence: TGTGCCAGCAGTGACGAAATCAATCAGCCCCAGCATTTT. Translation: CASSDEINQPQHF.

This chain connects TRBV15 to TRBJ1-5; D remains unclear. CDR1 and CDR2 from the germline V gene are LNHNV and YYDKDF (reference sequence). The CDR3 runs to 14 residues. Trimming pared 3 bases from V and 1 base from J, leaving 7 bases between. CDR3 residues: CATSSGVSNQPQHF. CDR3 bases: TGTGCCACCAGCAGCGGGGTAAGCAATCAGCCCCAGCATTTT.

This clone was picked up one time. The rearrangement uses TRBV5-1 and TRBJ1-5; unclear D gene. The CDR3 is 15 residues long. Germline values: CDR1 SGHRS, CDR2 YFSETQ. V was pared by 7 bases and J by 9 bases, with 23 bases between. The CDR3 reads CASYWVRDNLTPQHF. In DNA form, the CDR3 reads TGCGCCAGCTACTGGGTACGAGATAACCTGACGCCCCAGCATTTT.

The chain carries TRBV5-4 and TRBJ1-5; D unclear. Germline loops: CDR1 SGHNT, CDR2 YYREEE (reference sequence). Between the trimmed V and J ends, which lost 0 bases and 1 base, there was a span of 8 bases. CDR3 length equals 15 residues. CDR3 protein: CASSLASGSNQPQHF. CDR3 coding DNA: TGTGCCAGCAGCTTGGCCTCGGGAAGCAATCAGCCCCAGCATTTT.

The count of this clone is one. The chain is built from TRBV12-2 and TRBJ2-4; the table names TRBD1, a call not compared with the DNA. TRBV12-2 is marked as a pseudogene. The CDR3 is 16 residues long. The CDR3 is CARWPGQGPRENIQYF. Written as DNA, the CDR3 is TGTGCAAGGTGGCCGGGACAGGGGCCCCGAGAAAACATTCAGTACTTC.

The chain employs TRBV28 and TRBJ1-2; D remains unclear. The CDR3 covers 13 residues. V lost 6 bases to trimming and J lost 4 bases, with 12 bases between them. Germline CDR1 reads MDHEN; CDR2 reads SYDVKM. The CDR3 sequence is CASSPPGVYGYTF. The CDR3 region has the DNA TGTGCCAGCAGCCCTCCCGGGGTCTATGGCTACACCTTC.